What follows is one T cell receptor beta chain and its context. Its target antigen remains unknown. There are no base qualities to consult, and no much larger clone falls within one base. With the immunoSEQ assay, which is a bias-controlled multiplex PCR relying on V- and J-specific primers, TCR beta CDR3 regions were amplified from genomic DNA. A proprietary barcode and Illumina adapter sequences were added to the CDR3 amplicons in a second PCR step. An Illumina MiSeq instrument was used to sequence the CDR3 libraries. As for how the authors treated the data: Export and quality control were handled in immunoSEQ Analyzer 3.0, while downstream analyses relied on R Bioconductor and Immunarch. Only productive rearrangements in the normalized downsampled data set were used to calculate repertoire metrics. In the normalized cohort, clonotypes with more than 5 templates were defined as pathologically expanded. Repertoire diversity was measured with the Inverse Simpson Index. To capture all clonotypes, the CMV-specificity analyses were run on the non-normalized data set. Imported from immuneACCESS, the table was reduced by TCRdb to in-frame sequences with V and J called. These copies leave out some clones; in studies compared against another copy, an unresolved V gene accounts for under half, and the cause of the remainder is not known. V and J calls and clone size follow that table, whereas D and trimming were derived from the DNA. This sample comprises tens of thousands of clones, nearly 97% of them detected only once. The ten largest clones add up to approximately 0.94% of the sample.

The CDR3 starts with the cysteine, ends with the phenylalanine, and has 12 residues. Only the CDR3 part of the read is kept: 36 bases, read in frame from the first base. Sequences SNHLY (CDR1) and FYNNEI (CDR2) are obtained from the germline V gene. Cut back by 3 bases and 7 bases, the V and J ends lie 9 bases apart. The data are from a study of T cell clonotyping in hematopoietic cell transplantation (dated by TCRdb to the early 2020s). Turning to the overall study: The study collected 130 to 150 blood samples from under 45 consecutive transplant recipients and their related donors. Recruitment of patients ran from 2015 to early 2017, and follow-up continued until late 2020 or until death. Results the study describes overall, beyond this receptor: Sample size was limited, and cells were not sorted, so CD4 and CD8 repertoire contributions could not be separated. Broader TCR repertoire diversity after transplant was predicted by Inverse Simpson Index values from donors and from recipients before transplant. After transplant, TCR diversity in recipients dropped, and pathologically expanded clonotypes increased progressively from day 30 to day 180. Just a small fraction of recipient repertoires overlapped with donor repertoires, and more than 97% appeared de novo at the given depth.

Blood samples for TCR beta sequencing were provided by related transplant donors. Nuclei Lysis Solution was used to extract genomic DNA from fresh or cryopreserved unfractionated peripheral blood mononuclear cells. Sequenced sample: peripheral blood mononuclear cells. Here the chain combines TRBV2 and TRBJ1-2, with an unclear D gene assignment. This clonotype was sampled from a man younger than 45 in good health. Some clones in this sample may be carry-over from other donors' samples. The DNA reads TGTGCCAGCAGTGAGGGGTCCATTGGCTACACCTTC. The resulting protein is CASSEGSIGYTF. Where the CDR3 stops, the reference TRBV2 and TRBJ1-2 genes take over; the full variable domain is EPEVTQTPSHQVTQMGQEVILRCVPISNHLYFYWYRQILGQKVEFLVSFYNNEISEKSEIFDDQFSVERPDGSNFTLKIRSTKLEDSAMYFCASSEGSIGYTFGSGTRLTVV.